This TCR beta chain was captured in a study of beta chain features in type 1 diabetes. What was sequenced were expressed TCRB transcripts, since all of the isolated RNA had been reverse transcribed. Method: immunoSEQ multiplex PCR; TCRdb's copy keeps in-frame clones and lacks some. This sample has 350,000 or so clones, with roughly a fifth found just once. Via the markers CD45RO/CCR7/CD25/CD127/CD95/CD27, stem cell-like memory, regulatory, central memory and naive CD4+ cells were sorted. The V gene lost 4 bases and the J gene lost 1 base, with 10 bases spanning the gap. Per germline, CDR1 SGHRS and CDR2 YFSETQ. CDR3 size: 14 residues.

Material: naive CD4+ T cells from blood. The clonotype comes from a young woman in good health. This chain connects TRBV5-1 to TRBJ2-3, with TRBD2 as a possible D gene (6 bases). This CDR3 is CASSLGLRTDTQYF. The CDR3 nucleotides read TGCGCCAGCAGCCTGGGACTCCGCACAGATACGCAGTATTTT.